The clone carrying this TCR beta chain was seen more than once but under ten times. What it recognizes is unknown. As for time point: persistent/refractory GD, antithyroid drugs over 5 years with positive TRAb. The TCR library was prepared using RNA isolated from PBMCs. Clinicians diagnosed Graves' disease using American Thyroid Association guidelines. The entry originates in a study of regulatory T cells in long-lasting Graves disease. Findings of the study overall: It is possible that accuracy was reduced by the small size of the sample. Persistent disease preferred TRBV28, TRBJ1-2 and TRBJ2-5.

CDR1 and CDR2 (germline): DFQATT, SNEGSKA (reference sequence). There are 13 residues in the CDR3. The TCR beta library used iRepertoire HTBI primers with Arm-PCR amplification of CDR3. TCRdb reprocessed the multiplex PCR reads with MiXCR, giving one entry per CDR3 protein. The sample comprises 250,000 to 300,000 distinct CDR3 sequences, roughly a fifth of which are singletons, and 45% to 70% rests with the top ten. This chain uses TRBV20-1 with TRBJ1-1; no clear D gene. This specimen was peripheral blood mononuclear cells (PBMCs), taken when the disease was refractory, from a patient treated with antithyroid drugs. The sequence was obtained from a female donor with Graves disease. Here the CDR3 DNA reads TGCATGGCCCCATCCGGGGTGAACACTGAAGCTTTCTTT. This translates into CMAPSGVNTEAFF.